This is a list of T cell receptor beta chains from one sample in a study of regulatory T cells in long-lasting Graves disease. TCRdb re-analysed the multiplex PCR reads in MiXCR, keeping a single row per CDR3 protein. The sample yields 200,000 to 300,000 distinct CDR3 sequences, roughly 21% seen once. The specimen was peripheral blood mononuclear cells (PBMCs), collected at new diagnosis, from a patient treated with antithyroid drugs. The receptors were gathered from a female donor with Graves disease. Each CDR3 is given with its conserved first and last residue. A D gene is named only where the DNA matches it firmly. Only part of the rows carry a size: once, few, many, or a class if the clone is expanded.

d_call	v_call	clone_size	j_call	cdr3_aa	cdr3_nt
.	TRBV19	few	TRBJ2-3	CASSILGYPDTQYF	TGTGCCAGTAGTATATTGGGTTACCCAGATACGCAGTATTTT
TRBD2	TRBV7-8	many	TRBJ2-1	CASSPRRLAGEVEQFF	TGTGCCAGCAGCCCTCGCAGACTAGCGGGAGAGGTTGAGCAGTTCTTC
TRBD1	TRBV11-3	.	TRBJ1-1	CASRGLGQGNTEAFF	TGTGCCAGCAGGGGGCTCGGACAGGGGAACACTGAAGCTTTCTTT
.	TRBV27	few	TRBJ2-6	CASSFGSRANVLTF	TGTGCCAGCAGTTTCGGGTCACGGGCCAACGTCCTGACTTTC
.	TRBV5-1	many	TRBJ1-6	CASSEQGLNSPLHF	TGCGCCAGCAGCGAACAGGGACTTAATTCACCCCTCCACTTT
TRBD1	TRBV7-7	many	TRBJ2-5	CASSFGTGGETQYF	TGTGCCAGCAGCTTCGGGACAGGGGGAGAGACCCAGTACTTC
.	TRBV6-1	many	TRBJ2-2	CASRPDRNTGELFF	TGTGCCAGCAGACCTGACAGAAACACCGGGGAGCTGTTTTTT
.	TRBV6-2/TRBV6-3	many	TRBJ1-5	CASRDGILNQPQHF	TGTGCCAGCAGAGACGGGATCCTCAATCAGCCCCAGCATTTT
.	TRBV5-1	many	TRBJ2-1	CASKLESVYNEQFF	TGCGCCAGCAAGCTTGAGTCGGTTTACAATGAGCAGTTCTTC
.	TRBV20-1	many	TRBJ2-1	CSVASSAYNEQFF	TGCAGTGTAGCGTCTAGCGCCTACAATGAGCAGTTCTTC
.	TRBV5-1	few	TRBJ2-1	CASSPETGTPEGEQFF	TGTGCCAGCAGCCCCGAAACCGGGACCCCGGAGGGTGAGCAGTTCTTC
TRBD2	TRBV24-1	many	TRBJ2-1	CATSVTTGLAGESSYNEQFF	TGTGCCACCAGTGTCACAACGGGACTAGCGGGGGAGAGCTCCTACAATGAGCAGTTCTTC
TRBD1	TRBV5-6	.	TRBJ2-2	CASSLTGQGARNGELFF	TGTGCCAGCAGCTTGACGGGACAGGGGGCGCGAAACGGGGAGCTGTTTTTT
.	TRBV10-2	many	TRBJ1-5	CASSESFGQPQHF	TGCGCCAGCAGTGAGTCGTTTGGTCAGCCCCAGCATTTT
TRBD1	TRBV20-1	many	TRBJ1-1	CSADRNRGGTEAFF	TGCAGTGCTGACAGAAACAGGGGAGGCACTGAAGCTTTCTTT
.	TRBV7-6	.	TRBJ1-4	CASSSRLSNEKLFF	TGTGCCAGCAGCTCGCGACTCTCTAATGAAAAACTGTTTTTT
.	TRBV2	many	TRBJ1-1	CASRLDVNTEAFF	TGTGCCAGCAGATTGGATGTGAACACTGAAGCTTTCTTT
.	TRBV9	many	TRBJ1-3	CASSPGGRLSSGNTIYF	TGTGCCAGCAGCCCCGGGGGACGCCTGAGCTCTGGAAACACCATATATTTT
.	TRBV7-2	many	TRBJ2-3	CASSLAREDTQYF	TGTGCCAGCAGCTTAGCCAGGGAGGATACGCAGTATTTT
TRBD1	TRBV7-3	many	TRBJ1-1	CASSALQGSTEAFF	TGTGCCAGCAGCGCACTACAGGGGAGCACTGAAGCTTTCTTT
TRBD2	TRBV7-2	.	TRBJ2-5	CASSPAGGPPYF	TGTGCCAGCAGCCCAGCGGGGGGCCCCCCGTACTTC
.	TRBV2	few	TRBJ2-5	CASSGDTQETQYF	TGTGCCAGCAGTGGGGACACTCAAGAGACCCAGTACTTC